Sequencing of this T cell receptor beta chain was carried out in a study of blood T cell repertoires in COVID-19. Whole-study context: COVID-19 samples, acute and convalescent, were from the United States, Italy and Spain. T cells, B-cell-depleted T cells, or PBMCs provided the cDNA or gDNA that served as material.

Some clones are missing from TCRdb's copy, which holds only in-frame ones; the method was immunoSEQ multiplex PCR. This sample yields a few hundred thousand clones, of which 90% are seen a single time; 1.7% belongs to the top ten. The TCR sequence derives from a woman aged 18 to 35 with acute COVID-19. The source material was PBMCs or T cells enriched from blood (not recorded which).

CDR3 sequence: CAVGTGLDNEQFF. DNA of the CDR3: TGTGCCGTAGGGACAGGGCTAGACAATGAGCAGTTCTTC. The rearrangement uses TRBV6-6 and TRBJ2-1, with 9 bases identical to TRBD1. V shed 11 bases and J 5 bases; nucleotides not matched to a gene: 7. The CDR3 is 13 amino acids. In germline, CDR1 is MNHNY, CDR2 SVGAGI (reference sequence).